This T cell receptor beta chain was sequenced in a study of blood T cell repertoires in COVID-19. Study details: Spain, Italy and the United States supplied samples that represented acute and convalescent COVID-19. Sources were T cells, B-cell-depleted T cells, or PBMCs; the material itself was cDNA or gDNA.

Source study methods: It was from reference gene primer amplification that nucleated cell counts were estimated. TCRdb's table, derived via immunoSEQ multiplex PCR, lists solely in-frame clones and lacks some. That table is the source of V, J and clone size, and D and trimming were worked out from the DNA. Seen here are 200,000 to 250,000 clones, about 88% observed once, and the top ten hold roughly 2.6%. Sequencing was performed on peripheral blood. The TCR sequence derives from an older woman with acute or convalescent COVID-19.

CDR3 residues: CASSSSGTGEETQYF. The CDR3 DNA reads as TGTGCCAGCAGTTCCTCCGGGACAGGGGAAGAGACCCAGTACTTC. The V gene is TRBV28, the J gene TRBJ2-5, with 10 bases identical to TRBD1. Germline CDR1 reads MDHEN; CDR2 reads SYDVKM. The CDR3 runs 15 residues. Trimming cost V 4 bases and J 3 bases; bases outside gene matches: 5.